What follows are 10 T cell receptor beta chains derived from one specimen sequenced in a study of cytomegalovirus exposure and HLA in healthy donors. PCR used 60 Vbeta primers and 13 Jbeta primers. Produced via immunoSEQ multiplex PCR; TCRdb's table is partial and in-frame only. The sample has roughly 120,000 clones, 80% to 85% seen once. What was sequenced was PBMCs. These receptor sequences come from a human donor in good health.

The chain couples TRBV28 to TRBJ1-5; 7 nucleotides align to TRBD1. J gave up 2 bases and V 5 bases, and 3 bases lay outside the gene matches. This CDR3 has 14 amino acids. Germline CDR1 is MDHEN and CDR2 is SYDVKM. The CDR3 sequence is CASSTGVRNQPQHF. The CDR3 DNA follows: TGTGCCAGCAGTACAGGGGTTCGCAATCAGCCCCAGCATTTT. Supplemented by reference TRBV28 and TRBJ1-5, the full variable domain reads DVKVTQSSRYLVKRTGEKVFLECVQDMDHENMFWYRQDPGLGLRLIYFSYDVKMKEKGDIPEGYSVSREKKERFSLILESASTNQTSMYLCASSTGVRNQPQHFGDGTRLSIL.

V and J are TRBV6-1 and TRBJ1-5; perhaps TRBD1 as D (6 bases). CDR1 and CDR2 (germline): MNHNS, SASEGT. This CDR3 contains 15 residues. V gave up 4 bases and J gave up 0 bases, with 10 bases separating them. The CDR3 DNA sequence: TGTGCCAGCAGTGTGACAGGCCATAGCAATCAGCCCCAGCATTTT. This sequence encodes CASSVTGHSNQPQHF.

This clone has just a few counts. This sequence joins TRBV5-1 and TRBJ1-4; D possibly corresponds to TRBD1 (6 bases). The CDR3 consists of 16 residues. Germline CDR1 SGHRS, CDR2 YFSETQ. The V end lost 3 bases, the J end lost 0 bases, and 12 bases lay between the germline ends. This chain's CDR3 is CASSSGQPTTNEKLFF. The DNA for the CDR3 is TGCGCCAGCAGCTCAGGACAGCCCACAACTAATGAAAAACTGTTTTTT.

CDR3 sequence reads: CASSLGAGEAFF. The CDR3 region has the DNA TGTGCCAGCAGCTTAGGGGCAGGGGAAGCTTTCTTT. This chain links TRBV13 with TRBJ1-1, with D perhaps matching TRBD1 (5 bases). V lost 0 bases, J lost 8 bases, and 7 bases lay in between. CDR1 and CDR2 (germline): PRHDT, FYEKMQ (reference sequence). The CDR3 consists of 12 residues.

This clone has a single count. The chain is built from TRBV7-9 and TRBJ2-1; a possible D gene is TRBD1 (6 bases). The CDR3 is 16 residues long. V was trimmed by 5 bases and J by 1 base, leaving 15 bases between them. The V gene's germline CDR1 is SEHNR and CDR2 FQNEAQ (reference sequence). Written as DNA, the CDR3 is TGTGCCAGCAGCCGTGAGGGGGAACGATCCTACAATGAGCAGTTCTTC. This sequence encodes CASSREGERSYNEQFF.

The CDR3 region is CASSSVADDRQETQYF. CDR3 nucleotide sequence: TGTGCCAGCAGCTCGGTGGCAGACGACAGACAAGAGACCCAGTACTTC. The rearrangement uses TRBV28 and TRBJ2-5, with D possibly matching TRBD1 (5 bases). The V end lost 6 bases, the J end lost 2 bases, and 19 bases lay between the germline ends. The CDR3 totals 16 residues. CDR1 and CDR2 (germline): MDHEN, SYDVKM.

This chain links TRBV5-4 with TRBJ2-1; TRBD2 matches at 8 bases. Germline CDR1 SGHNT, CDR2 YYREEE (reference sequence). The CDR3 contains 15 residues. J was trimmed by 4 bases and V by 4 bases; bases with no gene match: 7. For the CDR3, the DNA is TGTGCCAGCAGCGGGGCGGGGGGCGCATACAATGAGCAGTTCTTC. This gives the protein CASSGAGGAYNEQFF.

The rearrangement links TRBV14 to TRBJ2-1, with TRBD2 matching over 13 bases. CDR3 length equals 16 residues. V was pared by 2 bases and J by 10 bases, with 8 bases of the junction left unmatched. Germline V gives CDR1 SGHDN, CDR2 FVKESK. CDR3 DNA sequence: TGTGCCAGCAGCCAAAGAGGGGGACTAGCGGGGAAAGAGCAGTTCTTC. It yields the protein CASSQRGGLAGKEQFF.

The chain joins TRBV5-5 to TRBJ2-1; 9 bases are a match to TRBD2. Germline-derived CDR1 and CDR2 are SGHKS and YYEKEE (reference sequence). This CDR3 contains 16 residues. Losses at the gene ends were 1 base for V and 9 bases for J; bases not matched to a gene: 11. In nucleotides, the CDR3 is TGTGCCAGCAGCTTGTACGCGGGGGGGCCAGGTGGTGAGCAGTTCTTC. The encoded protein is CASSLYAGGPGGEQFF.

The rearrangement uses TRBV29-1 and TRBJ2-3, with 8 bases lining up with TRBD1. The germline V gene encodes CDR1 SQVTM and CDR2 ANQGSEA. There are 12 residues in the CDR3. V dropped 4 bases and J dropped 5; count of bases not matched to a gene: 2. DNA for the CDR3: TGCAGCGTTGTACAGGGGGAAGATACGCAGTATTTT. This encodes CSVVQGEDTQYF.